This T cell receptor beta chain was observed in a study of T cells in Graves' hyperthyroidism and ophthalmopathy (dated by TCRdb to between 2017 and 2020). Concerning the study at large: Peripheral blood was collected at initial diagnosis, before any treatment. To identify distinguishing TCR V-J signatures, a discovery cohort of 100 or so patients was used, comprising 43 with Graves' ophthalmopathy and 57 with stable Graves' hyperthyroidism. Whether ophthalmopathy could be predicted prospectively was tested in an independent validation cohort made up of about 20 hyperthyroidism patients plus 17 patients who later progressed to ophthalmopathy. The 95 to 100 discovery patients were randomly split 7:3 into training and test sets. The study also compared thyroid tissue and blood T-cell repertoires from several Graves' hyperthyroidism patients. After blood sampling, hyperthyroidism patients were treated with methimazole at a starting dose of 30 mg daily, and ophthalmopathy patients were treated with high-dose intravenous methylprednisolone. The paper reports TCR Vbeta CDR3 sequencing of approximately 140 peripheral blood samples: under 45 ophthalmopathy, roughly 74 hyperthyroidism and approximately 17 progressor patients. Here is what the overall study found, with its caveats: Sample size was not statistically predetermined, and investigators were not blinded to group allocation. Blood samples also contained most of the expanded thyroid clonotypes (frequency above 0.001), which suggests that blood repertoires may reflect thyroid immune responses. In cross-validation, a model built on a 13 V-J signature told ophthalmopathy apart from stable hyperthyroidism with approximately 90% sensitivity and roughly 82% specificity, and in testing the same model reached 80%/75%. In validation, progression to ophthalmopathy was predicted by the model with roughly 69% sensitivity and around 76% specificity, a median of about 6 months before onset.

This clonotype appeared many times. Its recognized antigen is unknown. No clone much larger than this one lies a single base away; base qualities are absent. CDR1 MNHNS and CDR2 SASEGT were looked up in the germline V gene. Clipping removes 6 bases from V and 1 base from J, with 10 as the unmatched junction base count. The CDR3 spans 16 residues, from the cysteine through the phenylalanine. Left in the record is the CDR3 DNA by itself, 48 bases read in frame from the first base. TCR beta CDR3 regions were amplified from RNA transcripts. The first round of RT-PCR for the TCR CDR3 was performed with the HTBI primer set and the Qiagen OneStep RT-PCR kit. Libraries were constructed in a second round of multiplex PCR, after which size selection and purification were performed. Libraries were sequenced paired-end with 100 bp reads on an Illumina HiSeq2000. Concerning the study's data processing: SOAPnuke was used to process the raw data, throwing out any read that contained adapters or uncalled bases, had a mean Phred below 15, or lacked an exact constant-primer or identifier match. High-quality paired reads were merged using COPE v1.2.5, and each unique nucleotide sequence was defined as a clonotype. MiTCR v1.1 was used to align the clonotypes against IMGT TRBV, TRBD and TRBJ reference segments. Analysis was restricted to V-J combinations with a frequency above 0.0001, which covered 98% to 99.2% of repertoires. A TCS score was defined as the ratio of F50 (clonal expansion) to E x V (chaos), with BLOSUM62-based TCRdist applied between CDR3 peptides within each V-J. Welch's t-statistics and random forest reduced around 550 V-J features to about 13, which were used in a naive Bayes classifier (R e1071). Through fastp at Q25 and MiXCR, TCRdb rebuilt clones from the public reads, retaining in-frame beta chains. All rows with the same CDR3 protein become a single entry with the most common DNA and genes. The V and J calls here are based on TCRdb, not the publication. Within this sample are approximately 610,000 distinct CDR3 sequences, with over 15% of them counted one time only. The top ten hold approximately 20% of the sample.

Stable Graves' hyperthyroidism was defined as the absence of progression to ophthalmopathy over 18 months of follow-up. Hyperthyroidism patients were newly diagnosed, had a disease duration of under 2 months, and were aged 18 to 65 years. The study excluded patients with uncontrolled infections, other autoimmune diseases, pregnancy or lactation. Diagnoses were established on the basis of clinical symptoms, serum thyroxine and TRAb, thyroid ultrasound, and orbital computed tomography. PBMCs were isolated from about 10 ml of fresh peripheral blood by Ficoll-Paque density gradient centrifugation. Total RNA was extracted using Trizol reagent, and RNA quality was assessed on an Agilent 2100 Bioanalyzer.

Sequencing was done on a sample of blood. This receptor was taken from a woman aged 18-29 years with Graves' hyperthyroidism. Here the chain combines TRBV6-1 and TRBJ2-3; 7 bases in the junction line up with TRBD2. The sequenced DNA: TGTGCCAGCAGGCTCGGACTAGGATTTGGCACAGATACGCAGTATTTT. This codes for CASRLGLGFGTDTQYF.